This is a list of T cell receptor beta chains from one sample in a study of blood T cell repertoires in COVID-19. TCRdb's copy holds only in-frame clones and misses some; the assay was immunoSEQ multiplex PCR. This sample has 310,000 or so clones, with 86% found just once. Sequenced: PBMCs or T cells enriched from blood (not recorded which). Every receptor here comes from a woman aged 18-35 years who had recovered from COVID-19. The CDR3 runs from the conserved cysteine through the conserved F or W. The D gene is left open where the match is weak. For some rows the clone size is stated as once, few or many, or as a class when expanded; others skip it.

clone_size j_call v_call d_call cdr3_nt cdr3_aa
- TRBJ2-1 TRBV19 TRBD2 TGTGCCAGTAGTATAGATGGGACTAGCGGGAGGGCCTCAGAGCGCAATGAGCAGTTCTTC CASSIDGTSGRASERNEQFF
- TRBJ1-2 TRBV19 TRBD1 TGTGCCAGTAGTATAGAGGGGACAGCAGTCTACTATGGCTACACCTTC CASSIEGTAVYYGYTF
- TRBJ2-1 TRBV29-1 - TGCAGCGTGGGAGGGGGGGGCCCGAGCTCCTACAATGAGCAGTTCTTC CSVGGGGPSSYNEQFF
- TRBJ2-3 TRBV30 TRBD2 TGTGCCTGGAGCACCGGACTAGCGGAGACAAATACGCAGTATTTT CAWSTGLAETNTQYF
- TRBJ1-1 TRBV30 - TGTGCCTGGAGTGTAGAGGGAAACACTGAAGCTTTCTTT CAWSVEGNTEAFF
- TRBJ2-2 TRBV2 - TGTGCCAGCATGCGGGGCGTGAACACCGGGGAGCTGTTTTTT CASMRGVNTGELFF
- TRBJ1-4 TRBV19 - TGTGCCAGTGATACGGCGGGGGAAAAACTGTTTTTT CASDTAGEKLFF
few TRBJ2-7 TRBV12-5 TRBD2 TGTGCTAGTGGTTTTGGCACTAGCGGGGTCTACGAGCAGTACTTC CASGFGTSGVYEQYF
- TRBJ2-7 TRBV28 TRBD1 TGTGCCAGCAGTCTTGGACAGGGCTACGAGCAGTACTTC CASSLGQGYEQYF
- TRBJ2-3 TRBV9 - TGTGCCAGCAGCGTAGGGACAACACGCACAGATACGCAGTATTTT CASSVGTTRTDTQYF
- TRBJ2-2 TRBV24-1 - TGTGCCACCAGTGGCGAGGCCGGGGAGCTGTTTTTT CATSGEAGELFF
- TRBJ1-5 TRBV24-1 - TGTGCCACCAGTGATTCAAGAGTTAATCAGCCCCAGCATTTT CATSDSRVNQPQHF
once TRBJ2-7 TRBV4-1 TRBD1 TGCGCCAGCAGCCGCGGACAGGGGAACTCCTACGAGCAGTACTTC CASSRGQGNSYEQYF
- TRBJ2-5 TRBV29-1 - TGCAGCGTTGAAGATGGCACAGTGGCGGAGACCCAGTACTTC CSVEDGTVAETQYF
- TRBJ2-3 TRBV2 - TGTGCCAGCAATGACCTTGGCACAGATACGCAGTATTTT CASNDLGTDTQYF
- TRBJ2-2 TRBV5-1 - TGCGCCAGCAGCTCGACAGGAGCGAACACCGGGGAGCTGTTTTTT CASSSTGANTGELFF
- TRBJ2-5 TRBV3-1/TRBV3-2 TRBD2 TGTGCCAGCAGCCAAGGACTAGCGGGAGATATTGAGACCCAGTACTTC CASSQGLAGDIETQYF
- TRBJ2-5 TRBV19 TRBD1 TGTGCCAGTAGTGTGATTACCGGGACAGAGTACCAAGAGACCCAGTACTTC CASSVITGTEYQETQYF
- TRBJ2-1 TRBV5-4 - TGTGCCAGCAGCTCCTCCGGAGGCTCCTACAATGAGCAGTTCTTC CASSSSGGSYNEQFF
- TRBJ2-3 TRBV27 TRBD2 TGTGCCAGCAGTCGGGCGGGAGGAACAGATACGCAGTATTTT CASSRAGGTDTQYF
- TRBJ1-1 TRBV2 - TGTGCCAGCAGTGCACCACACATGAACACTGAAGCTTTCTTT CASSAPHMNTEAFF
- TRBJ1-1 TRBV5-6 - TGTGCCAGCAGCCCCTTACAGGGATCCACTGAAGCTTTCTTT CASSPLQGSTEAFF
once TRBJ1-1 TRBV24-1 TRBD1 TGTGCCACTAGAGGGACAGGGAACACTGAAGCTTTCTTT CATRGTGNTEAFF
- TRBJ1-1 TRBV6-5 - TGTGCCAGCAGTTACTCATTCTTGGGGGGCACTGAAGCTTTCTTT CASSYSFLGGTEAFF
- TRBJ1-2 TRBV24-1 TRBD1 TGTGCCACCAGTGATGCGGACAGGGTGGGCGGCTACACCTTC CATSDADRVGGYTF
- TRBJ1-1 TRBV9 - TGTGCCAGCAGCGCTCAGGGGTCGGAGAACACTGAAGCTTTCTTT CASSAQGSENTEAFF
- TRBJ2-1 TRBV30 TRBD2 TGTGCCTGGAGTAAAGCGGGAGGGCCGTACAATGAGCAGTTCTTC CAWSKAGGPYNEQFF
- TRBJ2-2 TRBV15 TRBD2 TGTGCCACCAGCAGAGATGGGGGACTAGCCCCATGGGGGGAGCTGTTTTTT CATSRDGGLAPWGELFF
once TRBJ2-7 TRBV28 - TGTGCCAGCACCCCCCTATCGCGAGACGAGCAGTACTTC CASTPLSRDEQYF
few TRBJ2-1 TRBV11-2 TRBD1 TGTGCCAGCAGCTCGGGACAGAGATACGAGCAGTTCTTC CASSSGQRYEQFF
- TRBJ2-7 TRBV7-3 - TGTGCCAGCAGCCAACAGGGAGGGCCGTCTCGGGTTGAGCAGTACTTC CASSQQGGPSRVEQYF
few TRBJ2-1 TRBV20-1 TRBD2 TGCAGTGCCAGTCGTGCACTTGGACTAGCGGGAGCCTACTCCTACAATGAGCAGTTCTTC CSASRALGLAGAYSYNEQFF
- TRBJ1-4 TRBV14 TRBD1 TGTGCCAGCAGCCCACGGGACAGGGTCAATGAAAAACTGTTTTTT CASSPRDRVNEKLFF
- TRBJ2-5 TRBV2 - TGTGCCAGCAGTGCCGGGCAGGGCGAGACCCAGTACTTC CASSAGQGETQYF
- TRBJ2-7 TRBV30 TRBD1 TGTGCCTGGGGGGGACAGGGGGACGAGCAGTACTTC CAWGGQGDEQYF
- TRBJ2-3 TRBV28 TRBD1 TGTGCCAGCACCCCGGGACAGAGCACAGATACGCAGTATTTT CASTPGQSTDTQYF
once TRBJ1-6 TRBV5-1 - TGCGCCAGCAGCTTGGGCGATGTGGGCAATTCACCCCTCCACTTT CASSLGDVGNSPLHF
- TRBJ2-1 TRBV5-4 - TGTGCCAGCAGCGGTAGCGTCACCGACAATGAGCAGTTCTTC CASSGSVTDNEQFF
- TRBJ2-2 TRBV5-4 TRBD2 TGTGCCAGCAGCTTGGCCGGAGCGGGGGCGAACACCGGGGAGCTGTTTTTT CASSLAGAGANTGELFF
- TRBJ2-3 TRBV12-3/TRBV12-4 - TGTGCCAGCAGACAGGTGGCAGATACGCAGTATTTT CASRQVADTQYF
- TRBJ2-5 TRBV4-2 TRBD2 TGTGCCAGCAGCCAAGGTAGCGGGGGCCCGGGGGGAGAGACCCAGTACTTC CASSQGSGGPGGETQYF
- TRBJ2-1 TRBV2 - TGTGCCAGCAGTGAGGACTTCAATGAGCAGTTCTTC CASSEDFNEQFF
- TRBJ2-1 TRBV5-1 TRBD2 TGCGCCAGCAGCTTACTAGCGGGAGAACACAATGAGCAGTTCTTC CASSLLAGEHNEQFF
- TRBJ1-2 TRBV29-1 TRBD1 TGCAGCGTTGAAGGACAGGGGTTTCTTCGTGGCTACACCTTC CSVEGQGFLRGYTF
- TRBJ1-1 TRBV14 TRBD1 TGTGCCAGCAGCCAAGCGGGGACAAGGACGTCAACAGGGGGAACTGAAGCTTTCTTT CASSQAGTRTSTGGTEAFF
- TRBJ1-1 TRBV10-3 - TGTGCCATCAAACGCGGCAGGGGAACTGGTCAATGGACTGAAGCTTTCTTT CAIKRGRGTGQWTEAFF
- TRBJ2-7 TRBV27 TRBD2 TGTGCCAGCAGGGGAGCGGGAGGGCCCCGCGAGCAGTACTTC CASRGAGGPREQYF
- TRBJ1-1 TRBV19 - TGTGCCAGTAGTATCCAGGGATGGAACACTGAAGCTTTCTTT CASSIQGWNTEAFF
- TRBJ2-7 TRBV27 TRBD1 TGTGCCAGCAGTCCAAGACAGGGGTCCTACGAGCAGTACTTC CASSPRQGSYEQYF
few TRBJ2-5 TRBV2 - TGTGCCGGCGGGACTTCCCAAGAGACCCAGTACTTC CAGGTSQETQYF
- TRBJ1-2 TRBV4-2 TRBD1 TGTGCCAGCAGCCAAGGACAGGGGGCGACCCACTATGGCTACACCTTC CASSQGQGATHYGYTF
once TRBJ1-3 TRBV11-2 TRBD1 TGTGCCAGCAGCGCGGACAGGGCGCACACCATATATTTT CASSADRAHTIYF
- TRBJ1-4 TRBV3-1/TRBV3-2 - TGTGCCAGCAGCCATAGCGGTATTAATGAAAAACTGTTTTTT CASSHSGINEKLFF
- TRBJ2-5 TRBV27 TRBD1 TGTGCCAGCAGTCACACCTCAGACAGGGAAAGGCAAGAGACCCAGTACTTC CASSHTSDRERQETQYF
- TRBJ1-1 TRBV7-9 - TGTGCCAGCAGCTTAACGGCTCCCCCGGGGACTGAAGCTTTCTTT CASSLTAPPGTEAFF